This section outlines one T cell receptor (beta chain) sequence together with its context. This entry is derived from a study of a mutant IDH1 vaccine in newly diagnosed glioma. About the study: Standard pretreatment was either radiotherapy, temozolomide, or, for most, radiochemotherapy with temozolomide.

As for time point: baseline, week 1 (first vaccination visit). Noted treatment: pre-vaccination baseline after standard-of-care therapy. Profiled with immunoSEQ multiplex PCR; TCRdb holds only in-frame clones, not every one. Of approximately 54,000 clones listed, more than 80% are singletons. The TCR was taken from a young man with glioma. The material sequenced was PBMCs, taken from a glioma patient treated with radiotherapy, temozolomide or both.

The CDR3 region has the DNA TGTGCCAGTAGTATTGGGACGGGCCAAGAGACCCAGTACTTC. Encoded protein: CASSIGTGQETQYF. This chain connects TRBV19 to TRBJ2-5; D is possibly TRBD1 or TRBD2 (5 bases each). This CDR3 is 14 amino acids long. V lost 3 bases and J 1 base, leaving 9 bases between the germline ends. Germline V lookup: CDR1 LNHDA, CDR2 SQIVND (reference sequence).